Presented here are 9 T cell receptor beta chains from one specimen sequenced in a study of CD8+ T cells in alopecia areata. In alopecia areata patients, both lesional scalp punch biopsies and peripheral blood were collected. The sequencing template was cDNA reverse transcribed from extracted RNA. Libraries were prepared by immunoSEQ multiplex PCR; TCRdb keeps only in-frame clonotypes and omits some of them. The sample records about 14,000 clones, 55% to 60% being singletons. Sequencing used skin, obtained at week 0. These receptors all come from a human donor with alopecia areata.

This clone is large. The chain combines TRBV27 with TRBJ2-7, with TRBD1 identical over 9 bases. There are 15 residues in the CDR3. Germline CDR1 MNHEY, CDR2 SMNVEV (reference sequence). J gave up 3 bases and V 6 bases, and 9 bases lay outside the gene matches. The CDR3 sequence: CASRITGTGLYEQYF. The CDR3 DNA reads TGTGCCAGCAGAATTACCGGGACAGGGCTCTACGAGCAGTACTTC.

This clone was observed a handful of times. This chain joins TRBV28 and TRBJ1-1; no firm D call. Germline-derived CDR1 and CDR2 are MDHEN and SYDVKM. The CDR3 spans 17 residues. The V gene lost 6 bases and the J gene lost 3 bases, with 23 bases spanning the gap. The CDR3: CASSEGSSRPGDTEAFF. CDR3 DNA sequence: TGTGCCAGCAGCGAAGGTTCTTCCCGTCCCGGGGACACTGAAGCTTTCTTT.

The chain is built from TRBV2 and TRBJ1-6; 7 bases agree with TRBD1. CDR1 is SNHLY and CDR2 is FYNNEI in the germline V gene. CDR3 length: 15 residues. J lost 9 bases, V lost 7 bases, and 12 bases had no gene match. CDR3 DNA sequence: TGTGCCAGCATGGGAGAAAGGGGGCGGACTTCACCCCTCCACTTT. Its protein is CASMGERGRTSPLHF. The full variable domain, in which reference TRBV2 and TRBJ1-6 provide the parts outside the CDR3, is EPEVTQTPSHQVTQMGQEVILRCVPISNHLYFYWYRQILGQKVEFLVSFYNNEISEKSEIFDDQFSVERPDGSNFTLKIRSTKLEDSAMYFCASMGERGRTSPLHFGNGTRLTVT.

This clone has just one count. CDR3 region: CASSQDRGGYEQYF. The CDR3 DNA follows: TGTGCCAGCAGCCAAGACAGGGGTGGCTACGAGCAGTACTTC. This sequence joins TRBV4-2 and TRBJ2-7; weak D call: TRBD1 (6 bases). V lost 0 bases, J lost 3 bases, and 9 bases lay in between. The V gene's germline CDR1 is LGHNA and CDR2 YNFKEQ. The CDR3 is 14 residues long.

This clone occurred a few times. The rearrangement uses TRBV27 and TRBJ2-5; D gene uncertain. This CDR3 comprises 15 residues. The germline gives CDR1 MNHEY, CDR2 SMNVEV (reference sequence). V was cut by 6 bases and J by 3 bases, with 17 bases left in between. In DNA, the CDR3 is TGTGCCAGCAGGGCGTATATGACGGTCAAAGAGACCCAGTACTTC. This encodes CASRAYMTVKETQYF.

V and J are TRBV7-9 and TRBJ1-6; no clear D. V was cut by 5 bases and J by 7 bases, with 12 bases left in between. CDR3 length: 14 amino acids. CDR1 is SEHNR, CDR2 FQNEAQ, per germline (reference sequence). CDR3: CASSPGPENSPLHF. The CDR3 coding sequence is TGTGCCAGCAGCCCAGGACCAGAGAATTCACCCCTCCACTTT.

The chain has TRBV18 and TRBJ1-2, with a tentative D call TRBD1 (6 bases). The CDR3 consists of 13 residues. Trimming took 5 bases from V and 6 from J, leaving 13 bases between them. CDR1 is KGHSH and CDR2 is LQKENI in the germline V gene. This chain's CDR3 is CASSSTGYDGYTF. Here the CDR3 DNA reads TGTGCCAGCTCATCCACAGGGTATGATGGCTACACCTTC.

V is TRBV6-1 and J is TRBJ1-6, with 8 bases matching TRBD1. The V gene end was trimmed by 8 bases and the J gene end by 9 bases; junction bases not matched to a gene: 12. Germline CDR1 reads MNHNS; CDR2 reads SASEGT. The CDR3 consists of 15 residues. CDR3 nucleotides: TGTGCCAGCCGCGGGGGCACAGGGGGATTTTCACCCCTCCACTTT. Amino acids: CASRGGTGGFSPLHF.

The chain uses TRBV7-9 and TRBJ2-7; unclear D gene. CDR3 size: 12 residues. Looked up from germline, CDR1 is SEHNR and CDR2 is FQNEAQ (reference sequence). Deletions cut 2 bases from V and 3 bases from J, with 5 bases between. The CDR3 here is CASSLTNYEQYF. CDR3 nucleotide sequence: TGTGCCAGCAGCTTAACCAACTACGAGCAGTACTTC.